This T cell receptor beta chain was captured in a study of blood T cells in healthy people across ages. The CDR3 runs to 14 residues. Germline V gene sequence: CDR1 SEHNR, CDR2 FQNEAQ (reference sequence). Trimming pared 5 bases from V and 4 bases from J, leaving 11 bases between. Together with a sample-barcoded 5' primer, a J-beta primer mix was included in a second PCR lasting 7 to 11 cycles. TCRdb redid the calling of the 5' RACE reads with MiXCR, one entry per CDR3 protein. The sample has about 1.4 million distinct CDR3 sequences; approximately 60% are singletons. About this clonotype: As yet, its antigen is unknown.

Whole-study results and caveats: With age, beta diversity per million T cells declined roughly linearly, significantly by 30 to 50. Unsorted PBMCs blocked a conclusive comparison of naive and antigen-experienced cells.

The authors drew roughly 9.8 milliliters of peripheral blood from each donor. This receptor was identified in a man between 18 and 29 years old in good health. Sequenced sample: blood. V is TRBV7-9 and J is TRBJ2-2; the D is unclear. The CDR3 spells CASSGRPITGELFF. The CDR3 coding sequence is TGTGCCAGCAGCGGCCGACCCATCACCGGGGAGCTGTTTTTT.